These 6 T cell receptor beta chains were all obtained from the same sample, sequenced in a study of blood T cells in healthy people across ages (dated by TCRdb to the mid-2010s). Library creation used 5' RACE. A second PCR of about 6 to 12 cycles was performed with a sample-barcoded 5' primer and a J-beta primer mix. TCRdb trimmed public reads at Q25 via fastp, called clones via MiXCR and kept in-frame beta chains. Rows with one shared CDR3 protein collapse into an entry with the most common genes and DNA. The sample profile shows 1,800,000 or so distinct CDR3 sequences; roughly two fifths of them were found once. The ten most abundant clones make up under 30% of the sample. What was sequenced was blood. These receptors originate from a human donor in good health.

This clonotype showed up just a few times. V usage is TRBV6-5 and J usage is TRBJ1-1; the D is unclear. This CDR3 is 16 amino acids long. The V gene's germline CDR1 is MNHEY and CDR2 SVGAGI. V lost 0 bases and J 0 bases, leaving 11 bases between the germline ends. CDR3 sequence: CASSYSRGSMNTEAFF. The CDR3 bases are TGTGCCAGCAGTTACTCTCGGGGAAGCATGAACACTGAAGCTTTCTTT.

This chain links TRBV7-2 with TRBJ2-7; D possibly uses TRBD1 or TRBD2 (6 bases each). The CDR3 runs to 15 residues. Germline V gene data show CDR1 as SGHTA and CDR2 as FQGNSA. V gave up 4 bases and J gave up 2 bases, with 15 bases separating them. The CDR3 region has the DNA TGTGCCAGCAGCTCAGAGGCGGGGACAACCTACGAGCAGTACTTC. It codes for CASSSEAGTTYEQYF.

This sequence joins TRBV28 and TRBJ1-4, with 8 nucleotides matching TRBD1. J gave up 8 bases and V 4 bases, and 9 bases lay outside the gene matches. Germline values: CDR1 MDHEN, CDR2 SYDVKM. The CDR3 length is 15 residues. The CDR3 nucleotides are TGTGCCAGCAGTTCCCACGCGGGACAGGTCGAAAAACTGTTTTTT. This gives the protein CASSSHAGQVEKLFF.

This chain connects TRBV4-3 to TRBJ1-4; 8 nucleotides line up with TRBD1. CDR1 LGHNA and CDR2 YSLEER come from the germline V gene. V shed 4 bases, J shed 9 bases, and the junction held 10 bases outside the gene matches. The CDR3 is 15 amino acids. CDR3 sequence: CASSRLDREGKKLFF. The DNA of the CDR3 is TGCGCCAGCAGCCGCCTGGACAGGGAGGGGAAAAAACTGTTTTTT.

The V call is TRBV15, the J call TRBJ1-1; weak D call: TRBD1 (5 bases). CDR1 is LNHNV and CDR2 is YYDKDF in the germline V gene (reference sequence). Trimming took 5 bases from V and 2 from J, leaving 15 bases between them. The CDR3 totals 15 residues. DNA for the CDR3: TGTGCCACCAGCGCCCGGACTCAGGGAAACACTGAAGCTTTCTTT. This gives the protein CATSARTQGNTEAFF.

The V call is TRBV12-3 or TRBV12-4, the J call TRBJ1-2, with 7 bases identical to TRBD1. The CDR3 totals 14 residues. The V and J ends lost 1 base and 9 bases, in that order; junction bases with no gene match: 8. This chain's CDR3 is CASSLGGGSSSYTF. The CDR3 nucleotides are TGTGCCAGCAGTTTAGGAGGGGGCAGTAGTAGCTACACCTTC.